A single sample is the source of the 9 T cell receptor beta chains below, sequenced in a study of blood T cell repertoires in COVID-19. TCRdb keeps only in-frame clones here, not all; method: immunoSEQ multiplex PCR. The table lists 85,000 to 110,000 clones, roughly 87% of them singletons. The sequencing input was peripheral blood. The receptor source for this set is a human donor in a cohort sampled during active COVID-19.

This chain connects TRBV10-3 to TRBJ2-2, with 10 positions matching TRBD2. Germline V gene sequence: CDR1 ENHRY, CDR2 SYGVKD. This CDR3 is built from 16 residues. V dropped 4 bases and J dropped 3; count of bases not matched to a gene: 5. DNA for the CDR3: TGTGCCATCAGTGTCACCGGGACTAGCGACACCGGGGAGCTGTTTTTT. Protein: CAISVTGTSDTGELFF.

V usage is TRBV19 and J usage is TRBJ2-7; D unresolved. The CDR3 is made up of 15 amino acids. The V end lost 4 bases, the J end lost 0 bases, and 13 bases lay between the germline ends. Per the germline V gene, CDR1 is LNHDA and CDR2 is SQIVND (reference sequence). The CDR3: CASSKSEQFSYEQYF. CDR3 sequence (DNA): TGTGCCAGTAGTAAGTCCGAGCAATTCTCCTACGAGCAGTACTTC.

The chain carries TRBV10-3 and TRBJ2-1; tentatively, D is TRBD2 (5 bases). V gave up 2 bases and J gave up 2 bases, with 16 bases separating them. The CDR3 sequence is 17 residues long. From germline, CDR1 is ENHRY and CDR2 SYGVKD. The chain's CDR3 is CAISEPQRGKPYNEQFF. CDR3 nucleotide sequence: TGTGCCATCAGTGAGCCCCAGAGAGGGAAACCCTACAATGAGCAGTTCTTC.

The chain has TRBV4-2 and TRBJ1-1, with a possible D match to TRBD1 (5 bases). The CDR3 runs 19 residues. The V end lost 0 bases, the J end lost 0 bases, and 20 bases lay between the germline ends. Germline V gene sequence: CDR1 LGHNA, CDR2 YNFKEQ. This CDR3 reads CASSQDLPSTASMNTEAFF. CDR3 sequence (DNA): TGTGCCAGCAGCCAAGACCTACCGTCGACAGCATCTATGAACACTGAAGCTTTCTTT.

This chain connects TRBV2 to TRBJ2-3, with TRBD2 matching 10 bases. The CDR3 length is 15 residues. CDR1 and CDR2 (germline): SNHLY, FYNNEI. V lost 2 bases to trimming and J lost 7 bases; unmatched junction nucleotides: 6. CDR3 protein: CASSELAGAFNTQYF. In DNA, the CDR3 is TGTGCCAGCAGTGAACTAGCGGGAGCTTTTAATACGCAGTATTTT.

The CDR3 loop is CASSPGGTAQPQHF. The CDR3 nucleotides read TGTGCCAGCAGCCCCGGGGGTACAGCTCAGCCCCAGCATTTT. V gene TRBV7-8 combines with J gene TRBJ1-5, with D perhaps matching TRBD1 (5 bases). CDR3 length equals 14 residues. Germline-derived CDR1 and CDR2 are SGHVS and FQNEAQ. V was trimmed by 5 bases and J by 6 bases, leaving 14 bases between them.

The chain uses TRBV6-6 and TRBJ2-7; possibly TRBD1 for D (5 bases). In germline, CDR1 is MNHNY, CDR2 SVGAGI (reference sequence). Trimming stripped 2 bases from V and 5 bases from J, with 10 bases between. The length of the CDR3 is 13 residues. The CDR3 region has the DNA TGTGCCAGCAGTTACGCCAGGGTGGACGAGCAGTACTTC. This translates into CASSYARVDEQYF.

This clone occurred a few times. This rearrangement joins TRBV5-6 to TRBJ2-2, with D unresolved. CDR1 is SGHDT and CDR2 is YYEEEE in the germline V gene. Trimming left V 1 base short and J 5 bases short, with 6 bases between. The CDR3 consists of 13 residues. The CDR3 loop reads CASSLLTTGELFF. CDR3 nucleotides: TGTGCCAGCAGCTTGCTTACTACCGGGGAGCTGTTTTTT.

The chain uses TRBV2 and TRBJ2-2; unclear D gene. The CDR3 is made up of 14 amino acids. Per the germline V gene, CDR1 is SNHLY and CDR2 is FYNNEI. The V and J ends lost 6 bases and 5 bases respectively, with 13 bases between them. CDR3 sequence (DNA): TGTGCCAGCAGCGTTCAAGTCAGAACCGGGGAGCTGTTTTTT. It codes for CASSVQVRTGELFF.